The 2 T cell receptor beta chains in this list originate from one sample, sequenced in a study of identical twins. TCRdb passed the 5' RACE reads through MiXCR, listing each CDR3 protein once. The table has hundreds of thousands of distinct CDR3 sequences, approximately 13% seen once. These data were also filed under a second study, of yellow fever vaccine responses in identical twins.

The sequenced sample consisted of CD8+ T cells sorted from blood. These receptors were taken from a woman younger than 30 in good health.

The rearrangement joins TRBV24-1 to TRBJ2-2; TRBD1 or TRBD2 may be the D gene (5 bases each). The length of the CDR3 is 16 residues. Germline values: CDR1 KGHDR, CDR2 SFDVKD. Trimming removed 5 bases from V and 6 bases from J, with 18 bases in between. The CDR3 protein is CATSGDSQRDPGELFF. The CDR3 DNA follows: TGTGCCACCAGTGGAGATAGCCAAAGGGACCCCGGGGAGCTGTTTTTT.

This clonotype has a handful of counts. The genes are TRBV28 and TRBJ2-7; TRBD1 aligns across 9 bases. The CDR3 runs 13 residues. With V trimmed by 6 bases and J by 8 bases, 8 bases remained unmatched. The germline V gene has CDR1 MDHEN and CDR2 SYDVKM. The CDR3 coding sequence is TGTGCCAGCAGCTACGGACAGGGGACACAGCAGTACTTC. As protein: CASSYGQGTQQYF.